This T cell receptor beta chain originates from a study of blood T cells in healthy people across ages. The authors ran a second PCR of about 6 to 12 cycles using a sample-barcoded 5' primer and a J-beta primer mix. Samples each returned at least 2.5 million CDR3-containing paired-end reads. TCRdb re-called the 5' RACE reads with MiXCR, one entry per CDR3 protein. The sample yields some 790,000 distinct CDR3 sequences, roughly 26% seen once. Each donor was a healthy Caucasian individual from Russia, aged about 6 to 100. The CDR3 is made up of 14 amino acids. Looked up from germline, CDR1 is DFQATT and CDR2 is SNEGSKA (reference sequence). V shed 5 bases, J shed 0 bases, and the junction held 5 bases outside the gene matches.

The source is a woman older than 75 in good health. Sequenced input: blood. V usage is TRBV20-1 and J usage is TRBJ2-7, with TRBD2 matching 9 bases. CDR3 sequence reads: CSADLSGSSYEQYF. The CDR3 DNA follows: TGCAGTGCTGACCTTAGCGGGAGCTCCTACGAGCAGTACTTC.